Below are 15 T cell receptor beta chains sequenced from a single sample in a study of T-cell reconstitution after alpha-beta-depleted transplantation in children. The TCRbeta library was prepared with unique molecular identifiers. A single record per CDR3 protein comes from TCRdb applying MiXCR to the PCR reads. This repertoire shows around 5,000 distinct CDR3 sequences, approximately 25% found once; its top ten account for around 35%. Sequenced material: PBMCs, mostly from graft donor cells, taken 60 days after TCRalphabeta/CD19-depleted stem cell transplant. The receptors were gathered from a male patient aged 2 to 10 who had a stem cell transplant for acute lymphoblastic leukemia, so the T cells may come from the graft donor.

By sample fraction, this clonotype is medium-sized. The gene calls are TRBV29-1 and TRBJ2-3; 9 bases map to TRBD1. The V gene end was trimmed by 3 bases and the J gene end by 3 bases; junction bases not matched to a gene: 4. Germline values: CDR1 SQVTM, CDR2 ANQGSEA. This CDR3 comprises 14 residues. For the CDR3, the DNA is TGCAGCGTTGATAACAGGGGGCCGACAGATACGCAGTATTTT. Its protein product is CSVDNRGPTDTQYF.

The CDR3 DNA is TGCAGTGCTAGTTACAGACAGCGGGCCCATAGCACAGATACGCAGTATTTT. Amino acids: CSASYRQRAHSTDTQYF. The chain employs TRBV20-1 and TRBJ2-3; D may be TRBD2 (6 bases). From germline, CDR1 is DFQATT and CDR2 SNEGSKA (reference sequence). CDR3 length: 17 residues. With 3 bases removed from V and 0 bases from J, the gap between germline ends came to 19 bases.

This clonotype was recorded many times. This chain uses TRBV6-1 with TRBJ2-7; D is ambiguous. Germline V gene data show CDR1 as MNHNS and CDR2 as SASEGT. Trimming pared 9 bases from V and 2 bases from J, leaving 14 bases between. This CDR3 contains 13 residues. Here the CDR3 DNA reads TGTGCCAGTACCACAGCTCCTACCTACGAGCAGTACTTC. Translating gives CASTTAPTYEQYF.

This clonotype rates as medium-sized. The V call is TRBV28, the J call TRBJ1-5; the D is unclear. V was shortened by 6 bases and J by 7 bases, with 13 bases between the two germline ends. There are 13 residues in the CDR3. Germline V gene sequence: CDR1 MDHEN, CDR2 SYDVKM. The DNA of the CDR3 is TGTGCCAGCAGACCCAATTCGCGCCAGCCCCAGCATTTT. Residues: CASRPNSRQPQHF. Full variable domain (missing parts from reference TRBV28 and TRBJ1-5): DVKVTQSSRYLVKRTGEKVFLECVQDMDHENMFWYRQDPGLGLRLIYFSYDVKMKEKGDIPEGYSVSREKKERFSLILESASTNQTSMYLCASRPNSRQPQHFGDGTRLSIL.

This clonotype is categorized as medium-sized. The CDR3 loop reads CASRDGTGEETQYF. CDR3 coding DNA: TGTGCCAGCAGGGACGGGACAGGTGAAGAGACCCAGTACTTC. V usage is TRBV12-3 or TRBV12-4 and J usage is TRBJ2-5; 8 bases match TRBD1. This CDR3 is built from 14 residues. The V and J ends lost 6 bases and 3 bases, in that order; junction bases with no gene match: 6.

This clonotype was picked up many times. V usage is TRBV10-3 and J usage is TRBJ2-7; 10 bases match TRBD1. Germline V gene data show CDR1 as ENHRY and CDR2 as SYGVKD. J gave up 2 bases and V 7 bases, and 11 bases lay outside the gene matches. The CDR3 sequence is 16 residues long. The CDR3 spells CAINNRQGAIPYEQYF. CDR3 coding DNA: TGTGCCATCAATAACCGACAGGGGGCGATCCCCTACGAGCAGTACTTC.

The rearrangement uses TRBV20-1 and TRBJ2-5, with D uncertain. Germline lookup yields CDR1 DFQATT and CDR2 SNEGSKA (reference sequence). The CDR3 covers 11 residues. V lost 5 bases to trimming and J lost 1 base, with 5 bases between them. The CDR3 DNA reads as TGCAGTGCTCCACCCCAAGAGACCCAGTACTTC. The encoded protein is CSAPPQETQYF.

This clonotype was detected a few times. The V and J genes are TRBV6-1 and TRBJ2-3; D ambiguous. Trimming removed 6 bases from V and 6 bases from J, with 16 bases in between. This CDR3 spans 14 amino acids. CDR1 is MNHNS and CDR2 is SASEGT in the germline V gene. Here the CDR3 reads CASSSVRSRDTQYF. DNA of the CDR3: TGTGCCAGCAGCTCTGTCAGGTCCAGGGATACGCAGTATTTT.

This chain links TRBV28 with TRBJ1-1; D possibly corresponds to TRBD1 (6 bases). The ends were cut back, 10 bases at V and 5 bases at J, with 17 bases in the middle. CDR1 MDHEN and CDR2 SYDVKM come from the germline V gene. The CDR3 loop spans 13 amino acids. In DNA form, the CDR3 reads TGTGCCACCCGGAAACAGGGAGGTACTGAAGCTTTCTTT. Its translation is CATRKQGGTEAFF.

This clonotype was seen ten or more times. This sequence joins TRBV5-6 and TRBJ1-1; D uncertain. V lost 4 bases to trimming and J lost 4 bases, with 17 bases between them. In germline, CDR1 is SGHDT, CDR2 YYEEEE. The CDR3 spans 15 residues. This CDR3 is CASSPKPLVSTEAFF. The DNA of the CDR3 is TGTGCCAGCAGCCCCAAACCCCTCGTGAGCACTGAAGCTTTCTTT.

This clonotype was detected ten times or more. The rearrangement joins TRBV19 to TRBJ2-1; 14 bases line up with TRBD2. The V segment lost 5 bases and the J segment 9 bases; nucleotides outside the gene matches: 3. In germline, CDR1 is LNHDA, CDR2 SQIVND (reference sequence). The CDR3 runs 14 residues. CDR3 sequence reads: CASSFGLAGGEQFF. The CDR3 DNA sequence: TGTGCCAGTAGTTTCGGACTAGCGGGAGGTGAGCAGTTCTTC.

This clonotype was recorded at least ten times. This chain uses TRBV28 with TRBJ2-5; 9 nucleotides align to TRBD2. The CDR3 is made up of 17 amino acids. Germline loops: CDR1 MDHEN, CDR2 SYDVKM. V trimming: 8 bases; J trimming: 3 bases; junction bases outside the gene matches: 16. CDR3 sequence: CASGWNLRAGGKETQYF. As DNA, the CDR3 is TGTGCCAGCGGCTGGAATCTTCGGGCGGGAGGGAAAGAGACCCAGTACTTC.

This clonotype occurred many times. The rearrangement links TRBV7-9 to TRBJ2-5; 11 bases line up with TRBD2. There are 16 residues in the CDR3. Germline CDR1 reads SEHNR; CDR2 reads FQNEAQ (reference sequence). The trim removed 6 bases at V and 6 bases at J, leaving 12 bases unmatched. CDR3 sequence: CASSTGLAGPSKTQYF. The DNA for the CDR3 is TGTGCCAGCAGTACCGGACTAGCGGGCCCCTCAAAGACCCAGTACTTC. The whole variable domain, remainder taken from reference TRBV7-9 and TRBJ2-5, is DTGVSQNPRHKITKRGQNVTFRCDPISEHNRLYWYRQTLGQGPEFLTYFQNEAQLEKSRLLSDRFSAERPKGSFSTLEIQRTEQGDSAMYLCASSTGLAGPSKTQYFGPGTRLLVL.

This clonotype was observed at least ten times. The chain joins TRBV9 to TRBJ2-7; the match to TRBD2 covers 12 bases. The germline V gene has CDR1 SGDLS and CDR2 YYNGEE. This CDR3 has 15 residues. Trimming at V came to 2 bases and at J to 5 bases, leaving 5 bases not matched to a gene. Here the CDR3 reads CASSVGLAGINEQYF. The CDR3 coding sequence is TGTGCCAGCAGCGTGGGACTAGCGGGTATCAACGAGCAGTACTTC.

In this sample, this clonotype turned up once. V is TRBV5-1 and J is TRBJ2-1; no definite D call. CDR1 is SGHRS, CDR2 YFSETQ, per germline. This CDR3 spans 12 amino acids. Trimming took 6 bases from V and 8 from J, leaving 12 bases between them. CDR3 bases: TGCGCCAGCAAGCAGGATCTCCATGAGCAGTTCTTC. It codes for CASKQDLHEQFF.